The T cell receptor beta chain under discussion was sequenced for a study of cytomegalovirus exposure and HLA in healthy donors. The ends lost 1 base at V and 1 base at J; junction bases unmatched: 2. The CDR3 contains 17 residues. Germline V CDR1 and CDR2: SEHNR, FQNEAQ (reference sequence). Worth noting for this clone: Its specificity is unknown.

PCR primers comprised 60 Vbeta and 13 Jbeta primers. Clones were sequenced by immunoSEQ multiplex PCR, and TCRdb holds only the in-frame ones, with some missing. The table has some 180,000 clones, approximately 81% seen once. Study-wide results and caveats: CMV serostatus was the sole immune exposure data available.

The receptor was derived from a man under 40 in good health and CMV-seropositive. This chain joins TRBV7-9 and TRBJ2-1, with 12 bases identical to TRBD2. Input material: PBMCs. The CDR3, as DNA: TGTGCCAGCAGCTTAGGGACTAGCGGGATTTCCTACAATGAGCAGTTCTTC. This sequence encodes CASSLGTSGISYNEQFF.